These 26 T cell receptor beta chains originate from one sample sequenced in a study of blood T cell repertoires in COVID-19. TCRdb's table, derived via immunoSEQ multiplex PCR, lists solely in-frame clones and lacks some. The sample shows 200,000 or so clones, about 88% of them seen only once. The material sequenced was peripheral blood. Receptors were obtained from a man aged 50 to 59 who had recovered from COVID-19.

This sequence joins TRBV4-2 and TRBJ2-1; the D gene is possibly TRBD2 (6 bases). Germline loops: CDR1 LGHNA, CDR2 YNFKEQ. Trimming took 2 bases from V and 5 from J, leaving 16 bases between them. CDR3 length: 16 residues. DNA for the CDR3: TGTGCCAGCAGCCAACAGACCGGGACTCAAAACAATGAGCAGTTCTTC. It encodes CASSQQTGTQNNEQFF.

The genes are TRBV27 and TRBJ2-7; D is perhaps TRBD1 (6 bases). V was clipped by 5 bases and J by 3 bases, with 11 bases between them. CDR3 size: 13 residues. CDR1 is MNHEY, CDR2 SMNVEV, per germline (reference sequence). The CDR3 DNA reads as TGTGCCAGCAGTCCCGGGACACTCTACGAGCAGTACTTC. Protein sequence: CASSPGTLYEQYF.

In this sample, this clone turned up a few times. The V gene is TRBV15, the J gene TRBJ1-5; D is possibly TRBD1 (5 bases). The CDR3 contains 16 residues. V was pared by 0 bases and J by 1 base, with 10 bases between. Germline V CDR1 and CDR2: LNHNV, YYDKDF (reference sequence). The CDR3, as DNA: TGTGCCACCAGCAGAGATCCTGGGGCGAGCAATCAGCCCCAGCATTTT. Protein: CATSRDPGASNQPQHF. Filled out from reference TRBV15 and TRBJ1-5, the complete variable domain reads DAMVIQNPRYQVTQFGKPVTLSCSQTLNHNVMYWYQQKSSQAPKLLFHYYDKDFNNEADTPDNFQSRRPNTSFCFLDIRSPGLGDTAMYLCATSRDPGASNQPQHFGDGTRLSIL.

This chain connects TRBV5-6 to TRBJ1-2; the match to TRBD1 covers 7 bases. The germline V gene has CDR1 SGHDT and CDR2 YYEEEE. Unmatched junction bases numbered 2, after V lost 3 bases and J lost 3 bases. CDR3 size: 13 residues. The CDR3 sequence is CASSYTGDYGYTF. The CDR3 DNA follows: TGTGCCAGCAGCTACACAGGGGACTATGGCTACACCTTC. Full variable domain (rest looked up from reference TRBV5-6 and TRBJ1-2): DAGVTQSPTHLIKTRGQQVTLRCSPKSGHDTVSWYQQALGQGPQFIFQYYEEEERQRGNFPDRFSGHQFPNYSSELNVNALLLGDSALYLCASSYTGDYGYTFGSGTRLTVV.

The V gene is TRBV30, the J gene TRBJ1-5, with TRBD1 matching 11 bases. From germline, CDR1 is GTSNPN and CDR2 SVGIG (reference sequence). Trimming at V came to 5 bases and at J to 1 base, leaving 10 bases not matched to a gene. The CDR3 is made up of 17 amino acids. The chain's CDR3 is CAWAPGQGVRSNQPQHF. DNA of the CDR3: TGTGCCTGGGCCCCGGGACAGGGGGTAAGAAGCAATCAGCCCCAGCATTTT.

This clone showed up just a few times. V usage is TRBV5-1 and J usage is TRBJ1-2, with 7 bases matching TRBD1. V lost 4 bases, J lost 9 bases, and 18 bases stayed unmatched. Germline V gene data show CDR1 as SGHRS and CDR2 as YFSETQ. There are 16 residues in the CDR3. CDR3 sequence reads: CASSKGTGEVWRRYTF. The CDR3 nucleotides are TGCGCCAGCAGCAAAGGTACAGGGGAAGTCTGGAGGCGCTACACCTTC.

V and J are TRBV11-2 and TRBJ1-1; 7 positions match TRBD1. Germline-derived CDR1 and CDR2 are SGHAT and FQNNGV. The trim removed 3 bases at V and 5 bases at J, leaving 6 bases unmatched. This CDR3 spans 14 amino acids. The CDR3 loop is CASSFRIRGTEAFF. Here the CDR3 DNA reads TGTGCCAGCAGCTTTAGAATCAGGGGGACTGAAGCTTTCTTT.

The chain combines TRBV5-1 with TRBJ2-3; 8 nucleotides match TRBD2. V was pared by 5 bases and J by 6 bases, with 2 bases of the junction left unmatched. The germline CDR1 and CDR2 sequences are SGHRS and YFSETQ. The CDR3 consists of 12 residues. This CDR3 reads CASRSGGDTQYF. DNA for the CDR3: TGCGCCAGCAGGTCGGGAGGGGATACGCAGTATTTT.

The chain links TRBV5-1 to TRBJ2-1; 7 bases agree with TRBD2. Germline trimming cut 1 base from V and 3 bases from J; bases unmatched to any gene: 1. CDR1 SGHRS and CDR2 YFSETQ come from the germline V gene. The CDR3 is made up of 14 amino acids. CDR3 sequence reads: CASSLSGDYNEQFF. CDR3 DNA sequence: TGCGCCAGCAGCTTGAGCGGGGACTACAATGAGCAGTTCTTC.

This clone was counted between two and nine times. This sequence joins TRBV4-2 and TRBJ2-3; no firm D call. V lost 1 base to trimming and J lost 1 base, with 9 bases between them. The CDR3 consists of 15 residues. Germline CDR1 LGHNA, CDR2 YNFKEQ. CDR3 sequence reads: CASSQASTRTDTQYF. In DNA, the CDR3 is TGTGCCAGCAGCCAAGCGTCGACACGCACAGATACGCAGTATTTT.

V usage is TRBV9 and J usage is TRBJ1-2, with D perhaps matching TRBD1 (5 bases). The CDR3 consists of 15 residues. V was clipped by 7 bases and J by 4 bases, with 20 bases between them. Per the germline V gene, CDR1 is SGDLS and CDR2 is YYNGEE. The CDR3 is CASCCPEGAPYGYTF. CDR3 nucleotide sequence: TGTGCCAGCTGTTGTCCGGAAGGGGCTCCCTATGGCTACACCTTC.

The chain carries TRBV4-2 and TRBJ2-1; 8 bases fit TRBD2. The CDR3 is made up of 16 amino acids. Unmatched junction bases numbered 12, after V lost 4 bases and J lost 7 bases. CDR1 and CDR2 (germline): LGHNA, YNFKEQ. The CDR3 DNA reads TGTGCCAGCAGCCCACAACAAAGCGGGAGTATGAATGAGCAGTTCTTC. It yields the protein CASSPQQSGSMNEQFF.

This chain links TRBV28 with TRBJ2-2; D perhaps matches TRBD1 (5 bases). There are 15 residues in the CDR3. Germline loops: CDR1 MDHEN, CDR2 SYDVKM. V was pared by 7 bases and J by 7 bases, with 19 bases between. The CDR3 spells CASMQSGFHGGELFF. The CDR3 DNA reads as TGTGCCAGCATGCAATCAGGGTTTCACGGCGGGGAGCTGTTTTTT. The full variable domain, with the rest looked up from reference TRBV28 and TRBJ2-2, is DVKVTQSSRYLVKRTGEKVFLECVQDMDHENMFWYRQDPGLGLRLIYFSYDVKMKEKGDIPEGYSVSREKKERFSLILESASTNQTSMYLCASMQSGFHGGELFFGEGSRLTVL.

The genes are TRBV6-5 and TRBJ1-5, with D possibly TRBD1 on 5 matching bases. CDR3 length: 13 amino acids. Germline CDR1 reads MNHEY; CDR2 reads SVGAGI. Trimming took 10 bases from V and 6 from J, leaving 16 bases between them. CDR3 sequence: CATQTEWTQPQHF. CDR3 nucleotides: TGTGCCACCCAGACAGAATGGACTCAGCCCCAGCATTTT.

This clone was detected a few times. The rearrangement uses TRBV7-8 and TRBJ1-1; D not certain. V dropped 3 bases and J dropped 4 bases, with 12 bases sitting between them. Looked up from germline, CDR1 is SGHVS and CDR2 is FQNEAQ. There are 14 residues in the CDR3. Here the CDR3 DNA reads TGTGCCAGCAGCTTTAGTACCCTGCGCACTGAAGCTTTCTTT. Protein product: CASSFSTLRTEAFF.

V usage is TRBV19 and J usage is TRBJ1-1; 8 positions agree with TRBD1. CDR3 length: 14 residues. V was clipped by 7 bases and J by 5 bases; unmatched bases: 9. The V gene's germline CDR1 is LNHDA and CDR2 SQIVND (reference sequence). The CDR3 region has the DNA TGTGCCAGTACTGAACAGGGGGTCAGGACTGAAGCTTTCTTT. This codes for CASTEQGVRTEAFF.

V usage is TRBV19 and J usage is TRBJ1-2; maybe TRBD1 (6 bases). V lost 10 bases to trimming and J lost 8 bases, with 17 bases between them. Looked up from germline, CDR1 is LNHDA and CDR2 is SQIVND (reference sequence). The CDR3 runs 12 residues. The chain's CDR3 is CATKMGAEGYTF. CDR3 sequence (DNA): TGTGCCACCAAGATGGGGGCAGAAGGCTACACCTTC.

Here the CDR3 reads CASSFASRYEQYF. The CDR3 nucleotides read TGTGCCAGCAGTTTTGCTAGCCGCTACGAGCAGTACTTC. The V call is TRBV12-3 or TRBV12-4, the J call TRBJ2-7; D may be TRBD2 (5 bases). V lost 3 bases to trimming and J lost 3 bases, with 9 bases between them. The length of the CDR3 is 13 residues.

This chain links TRBV28 with TRBJ2-5, with D uncertain. Trimming removed 3 bases at V and 0 bases at J, with 11 bases between. In germline, CDR1 is MDHEN, CDR2 SYDVKM. The CDR3 contains 15 residues. CDR3 coding DNA: TGTGCCAGCAGTTTGGTACAGACCGACCAAGAGACCCAGTACTTC. It encodes CASSLVQTDQETQYF.

The gene calls are TRBV4-2 and TRBJ2-5, with 7 positions matching TRBD1. Trimming removed 1 base from V and 3 bases from J; junction bases left unmatched: 2. The CDR3 totals 14 residues. CDR1 is LGHNA and CDR2 is YNFKEQ in the germline V gene. As DNA, the CDR3 is TGTGCCAGCAGCCAAGGCACAGGGGAAGAGACCCAGTACTTC. Translated: CASSQGTGEETQYF.

The CDR3 DNA is TGTGCCAGCAGCCAAGTGAACAGGGGCCCGTCGGGGTCTTTCTTT. Its protein product is CASSQVNRGPSGSFF. The genes are TRBV3-1 (or the pseudogene TRBV3-2) and TRBJ1-1, with 7 bases fitting TRBD1. The CDR3 consists of 15 residues. The V gene's germline CDR1 is LGHDT and CDR2 YNNKEL (reference sequence). Trimming took 1 base from V and 12 from J; bases not matched to a gene: 14.

The chain employs TRBV28 and TRBJ2-1; TRBD2 matches 8 bases. This CDR3 is built from 14 residues. V trimming: 7 bases; J trimming: 4 bases; junction bases outside the gene matches: 6. Germline CDR1 reads MDHEN; CDR2 reads SYDVKM. The CDR3 region is CASTITGGYNEQFF. CDR3 sequence (DNA): TGTGCCAGCACAATAACGGGGGGGTACAATGAGCAGTTCTTC.

The chain has TRBV4-2 and TRBJ1-4, with unresolved D. Trimming removed 0 bases at V and 8 bases at J, with 13 bases between. Germline CDR1 LGHNA, CDR2 YNFKEQ. The CDR3 is 15 residues long. CDR3 loop: CASSQEGRVGEKLFF. The DNA of the CDR3 is TGTGCCAGCAGCCAAGAAGGGAGGGTTGGAGAAAAACTGTTTTTT.

The chain employs TRBV28 and TRBJ1-5; D ambiguous. This CDR3 comprises 16 residues. Looked up from germline, CDR1 is MDHEN and CDR2 is SYDVKM. Between the trimmed V and J ends, which lost 3 bases and 0 bases, there was a span of 12 bases. The CDR3 reads CASSFVSVYSNQPQHF. The DNA of the CDR3 is TGTGCCAGCAGTTTTGTGTCGGTTTATAGCAATCAGCCCCAGCATTTT.

The chain combines TRBV5-1 with TRBJ2-5; 15 bases align to TRBD2. V was clipped by 4 bases and J by 1 base; unmatched bases: 2. Germline CDR1 is SGHRS and CDR2 is YFSETQ. This CDR3 spans 16 amino acids. The CDR3 sequence is CASSLGLAGGQETQYF. The CDR3 DNA is TGCGCCAGCAGCCTGGGACTAGCGGGAGGCCAAGAGACCCAGTACTTC.

The chain has TRBV2 and TRBJ1-2, with 7 bases aligning to TRBD1. The junction had 9 bases not matched to a gene; V was cut back by 2 bases and J by 3 bases. This CDR3 region has 16 residues. CDR1 and CDR2 from the germline V gene are SNHLY and FYNNEI. Here the CDR3 DNA reads TGTGCCAGCAGTGAATTTCCGACAGGGCTTGACTATGGCTACACCTTC. It is translated as CASSEFPTGLDYGYTF.